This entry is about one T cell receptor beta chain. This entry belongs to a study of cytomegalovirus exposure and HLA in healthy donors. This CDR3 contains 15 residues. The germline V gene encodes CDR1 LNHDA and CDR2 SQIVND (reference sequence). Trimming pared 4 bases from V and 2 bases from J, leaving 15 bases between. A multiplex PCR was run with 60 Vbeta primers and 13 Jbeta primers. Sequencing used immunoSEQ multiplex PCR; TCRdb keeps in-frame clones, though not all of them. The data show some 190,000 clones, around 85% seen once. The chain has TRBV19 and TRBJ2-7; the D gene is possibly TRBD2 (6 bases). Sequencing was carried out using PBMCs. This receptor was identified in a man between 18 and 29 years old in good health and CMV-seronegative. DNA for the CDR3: TGTGCCAGTAGTACAGTAGCGGAAGGGCCCTACGAGCAGTACTTC. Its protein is CASSTVAEGPYEQYF.